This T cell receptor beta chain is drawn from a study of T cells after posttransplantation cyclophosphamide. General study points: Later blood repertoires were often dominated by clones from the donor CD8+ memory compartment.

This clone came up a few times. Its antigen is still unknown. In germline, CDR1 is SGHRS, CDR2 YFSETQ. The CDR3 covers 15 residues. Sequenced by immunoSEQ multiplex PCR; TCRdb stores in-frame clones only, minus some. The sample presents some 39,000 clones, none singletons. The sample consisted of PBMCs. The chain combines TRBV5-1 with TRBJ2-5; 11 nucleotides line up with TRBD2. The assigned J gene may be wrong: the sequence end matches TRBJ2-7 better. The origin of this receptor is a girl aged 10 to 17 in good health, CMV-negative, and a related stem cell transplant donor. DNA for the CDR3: TGCGCCAGCAGCCAAACTAGCGGGGGCGTAAACGAGCAGTACTTC. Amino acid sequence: CASSQTSGGVNEQYF.